Shown below are 5 T cell receptor beta chains from a single sample sequenced in a study of cytomegalovirus exposure and HLA in healthy donors. PCR amplification relied on 60 Vbeta primers (plus 13 Jbeta primers). Sequencing used immunoSEQ multiplex PCR; TCRdb keeps in-frame clones, though not all of them. The data contain around 72,000 clones, 65% to 70% of them singletons. The sample was PBMCs. The source of these receptors is a man aged 35 to 55 in good health and CMV-seropositive.

This chain joins TRBV10-3 and TRBJ1-5; D is perhaps TRBD1 (5 bases). Germline V gene lookup returns CDR1 ENHRY and CDR2 SYGVKD. The V end was cut by 6 bases, the J end by 3 bases, with 9 bases between. The CDR3 length is 13 residues. The CDR3 region has the DNA TGTGCCATCAGCTCAGGGAACAATCAGCCCCAGCATTTT. Translated, it gives CAISSGNNQPQHF.

The chain is built from TRBV27 and TRBJ1-2; no definite D call. V lost 5 bases and J 2 bases, leaving 9 bases between the germline ends. Germline V gives CDR1 MNHEY, CDR2 SMNVEV (reference sequence). This CDR3 spans 13 amino acids. CDR3 in amino acids: CASSIQKNYGYTF. The CDR3, as DNA: TGTGCCAGCAGTATACAGAAGAACTATGGCTACACCTTC.

This chain connects TRBV4-1 to TRBJ1-6; a possible D gene is TRBD1 (6 bases). The CDR3 spans 15 residues. V lost 2 bases and J 5 bases, leaving 10 bases between the germline ends. Germline lookup yields CDR1 MGHRA and CDR2 YSYEKL. CDR3 in DNA: TGCGCCAGCAGCCAACGCGACAGGAATAATTCACCCCTCCACTTT. Translated: CASSQRDRNNSPLHF.

The chain employs TRBV19 and TRBJ1-1, with 7 bases fitting TRBD1. This CDR3 is 13 amino acids long. The germline V gene encodes CDR1 LNHDA and CDR2 SQIVND (reference sequence). After removal of 5 bases from V and 3 bases from J, the junction contained 3 bases not matched to a gene. DNA for the CDR3: TGTGCCAGTAGTTGGGACAGACACACTGAAGCTTTCTTT. This codes for CASSWDRHTEAFF.

The gene calls are TRBV18 and TRBJ2-4; no clear D gene. CDR1 KGHSH and CDR2 LQKENI come from the germline V gene. This CDR3 region has 16 residues. Trimming removed 2 bases at V and 0 bases at J, with 11 bases between. The CDR3 loop reads CASSPVPSLAKNIQYF. CDR3 nucleotide sequence: TGTGCCAGCTCACCAGTCCCCAGTCTAGCCAAAAACATTCAGTACTTC.